The clone carrying this TCR beta chain has a handful of counts. What it recognizes is unknown. In the same sample, other DNA sequences code for this CDR3. This sample is drawn from a study of beta chain features in type 1 diabetes. Study outcomes and limitations: PCR could preferentially amplify shorter templates, alike in patients and controls. When Type 1 diabetes patients were examined, their TCRB CDR3s proved moderately but significantly shorter in all four CD4+ subsets.

TCRB transcripts that were expressed got sequenced, as all of the isolated RNA had been reverse transcribed. Sequencing used immunoSEQ multiplex PCR; TCRdb keeps in-frame clones, though not all of them. Here the sample spans approximately 600,000 clones, around an eighth being singletons. Germline CDR1 and CDR2: SGHTA and FQGNSA. V was cut by 1 base and J by 0 bases, with 9 bases left in between. The CDR3 covers 15 residues. Based on CD45RO/CCR7/CD25/CD127/CD95/CD27, CD4+ regulatory, stem cell-like memory, naive and central memory cells were sorted. The sequence was collected from a man aged 25-45 years with type 1 diabetes. The chain links TRBV7-2 to TRBJ1-2; maybe TRBD1 (5 bases). The sequenced sample was naive CD4+ T cells from blood. CDR3 region: CASSLVAGANYGYTF. Written as DNA, the CDR3 is TGTGCCAGCAGCTTAGTGGCGGGGGCTAACTATGGCTACACCTTC.